These 16 T cell receptor beta chains were sequenced from one sample in a study of beta chain features in type 1 diabetes. Investigators reverse transcribed all isolated RNA, so they sequenced expressed TCRB transcripts. Data came from immunoSEQ multiplex PCR; TCRdb stores just in-frame clones and leaves some out. The sample includes about 620,000 clones, roughly 15% of them seen just once. Sequences were obtained from naive CD4+ T cells from blood. The receptors shown here come from a man younger than 35 in good health.

V gene TRBV7-2 combines with J gene TRBJ2-6, with 8 positions matching TRBD2. Germline CDR1 SGHTA, CDR2 FQGNSA. CDR3 length: 17 residues. V trimming: 0 bases; J trimming: 0 bases; junction bases outside the gene matches: 1. This CDR3 reads CASSLARGGSGANVLTF. In nucleotides, the CDR3 is TGTGCCAGCAGCTTAGCCCGGGGGGGCTCTGGGGCCAACGTCCTGACTTTC.

This clone has more than one count but fewer than ten. The chain links TRBV6-4 to TRBJ2-3, with 8 bases matching TRBD1. CDR3 length equals 13 residues. Germline-derived CDR1 and CDR2 are MRHNA and SNTAGT. Unmatched junction bases numbered 5, after V lost 6 bases and J lost 6 bases. CDR3 sequence: CASSGQGQDTQYF. In DNA, the CDR3 is TGTGCCAGCAGCGGACAGGGTCAGGATACGCAGTATTTT.

This clone has more than one count but fewer than ten. The chain has TRBV27 and TRBJ2-1, with D perhaps being TRBD1 or TRBD2 (7 bases each). CDR3 length: 16 amino acids. The germline V gene has CDR1 MNHEY and CDR2 SMNVEV (reference sequence). Trimming took off 2 bases at V and 0 bases at J, with 11 bases between the two ends. Here the CDR3 reads CASSLRGDSSYNEQFF. Written as DNA, the CDR3 is TGTGCCAGCAGTTTACGGGGGGACAGCTCCTACAATGAGCAGTTCTTC.

This clone was seen once. This chain connects TRBV7-2 to TRBJ1-5; D not resolved. From germline, CDR1 is SGHTA and CDR2 FQGNSA. With 5 bases removed from V and 4 bases from J, the gap between germline ends came to 15 bases. CDR3 size: 15 residues. This chain's CDR3 is CASSAQMDRNQPQHF. CDR3 sequence (DNA): TGTGCCAGCAGCGCGCAAATGGACCGAAATCAGCCCCAGCATTTT.

The table lists this clone with a few counts. The chain links TRBV5-4 to TRBJ1-1; D unclear. The CDR3 runs to 12 residues. Trimming took 2 bases from V and 4 from J, leaving 6 bases between them. In germline, CDR1 is SGHNT, CDR2 YYREEE (reference sequence). The CDR3 spells CASSFSGTEAFF. DNA of the CDR3: TGTGCCAGCAGCTTCTCAGGCACTGAAGCTTTCTTT.

The chain joins TRBV11-1 to TRBJ2-3; TRBD1 aligns across 9 bases. Germline V CDR1 and CDR2: SGHAT, FQDESV (reference sequence). The CDR3 is made up of 15 amino acids. V was pared by 5 bases and J by 3 bases, with 6 bases of the junction left unmatched. The CDR3 DNA follows: TGTGCCAGCAGCCACGGACAGGGGTGGACAGATACGCAGTATTTT. Translating it yields CASSHGQGWTDTQYF.

The chain couples TRBV11-2 to TRBJ2-2; D may be TRBD2 (5 bases). The germline V gene encodes CDR1 SGHAT and CDR2 FQNNGV. CDR3 size: 13 residues. Trimming took 3 bases from V and 7 from J, leaving 9 bases between them. In nucleotides, the CDR3 is TGTGCCAGCAGCTTTACGCGGGTCGGGGAGCTGTTTTTT. It codes for CASSFTRVGELFF.

A few counts support this clone. The chain combines TRBV5-4 with TRBJ2-3, with TRBD2 matching over 8 bases. The V segment lost 3 bases and the J segment 2 bases; nucleotides outside the gene matches: 5. This CDR3 region has 15 residues. Germline-derived CDR1 and CDR2 are SGHNT and YYREEE (reference sequence). In DNA form, the CDR3 reads TGTGCCAGCAGCTATACCGGGGGGGTCACAGATACGCAGTATTTT. The encoded protein is CASSYTGGVTDTQYF. Together with reference TRBV5-4 and TRBJ2-3, the CDR3 gives the full variable domain: ETGVTQSPTHLIKTRGQQVTLRCSSQSGHNTVSWYQQALGQGPQFIFQYYREEENGRGNFPPRFSGLQFPNYSSELNVNALELDDSALYLCASSYTGGVTDTQYFGPGTRLTVL.

J is TRBJ1-2 and V is TRBV2; possible D gene TRBD1, 6 bases. The CDR3 loop spans 16 amino acids. V dropped 6 bases and J dropped 4 bases, with 21 bases sitting between them. Germline V gene data show CDR1 as SNHLY and CDR2 as FYNNEI. This CDR3 reads CASSGQQTLALYGYTF. The CDR3 region has the DNA TGTGCCAGCAGCGGACAGCAAACCCTGGCCCTCTATGGCTACACCTTC.

A remark on this clone: Within the sample, other DNA sequences also encode this same CDR3. This chain joins TRBV9 and TRBJ2-2; D gene ambiguous. The CDR3 extends over 13 amino acids. Germline CDR1 reads SGDLS; CDR2 reads YYNGEE. V was cut by 0 bases and J by 4 bases, with 4 bases left in between. CDR3 protein: CASSVAPTGELFF. In DNA, the CDR3 is TGTGCCAGCAGCGTAGCCCCCACCGGGGAGCTGTTTTTT.

V usage is TRBV7-7 and J usage is TRBJ2-2, with TRBD2 matching over 14 bases. Germline values: CDR1 SSHAT, CDR2 FNYEAQ (reference sequence). CDR3 length: 16 residues. The trim removed 5 bases at V and 5 bases at J, leaving 4 bases unmatched. CDR3 nucleotide sequence: TGTGCCAGCAGCCACCGACTAGCGGGGGGGACCGGGGAGCTGTTTTTT. Translation gives CASSHRLAGGTGELFF. Full variable domain (missing parts from reference TRBV7-7 and TRBJ2-2): GAGVSQSPRYKVTKRGQDVTLRCDPISSHATLYWYQQALGQGPEFLTYFNYEAQPDKSGLPSDRFSAERPEGSISTLTIQRTEQRDSAMYRCASSHRLAGGTGELFFGEGSRLTVL.

The gene calls are TRBV29-1 and TRBJ1-1, with a weak D call TRBD1 (5 bases). V lost 1 base and J lost 3, with 12 bases in between. The CDR3 loop spans 14 amino acids. CDR1 is SQVTM and CDR2 is ANQGSEA in the germline V gene. CDR3 in amino acids: CSVEVWGEYTEAFF. The CDR3 bases are TGCAGCGTTGAAGTTTGGGGGGAATACACTGAAGCTTTCTTT.

This clone was counted only a few times. V is TRBV5-1 and J is TRBJ2-7, with D uncertain. There are 14 residues in the CDR3. Trimming stripped 0 bases from V and 5 bases from J, with 12 bases between. Germline V CDR1 and CDR2: SGHRS, YFSETQ. The CDR3 loop is CASSLEGTLNEQYF. As DNA, the CDR3 is TGCGCCAGCAGCTTGGAGGGCACCCTCAACGAGCAGTACTTC.

This chain connects TRBV7-2 to TRBJ2-3; TRBD2 matches at 10 bases. Per the germline V gene, CDR1 is SGHTA and CDR2 is FQGNSA. The CDR3 totals 13 residues. V was clipped by 4 bases and J by 8 bases; unmatched bases: 3. The CDR3 nucleotides read TGTGCCAGCAGCTCGGGACTAGCGAGTACGCAGTATTTT. As protein: CASSSGLASTQYF.

This chain uses TRBV7-2 with TRBJ2-3; TRBD2 agrees at 10 bases. Germline-derived CDR1 and CDR2 are SGHTA and FQGNSA. CDR3 length equals 19 residues. The J segment lost 2 bases and the V segment lost 6 bases, leaving 17 bases of the junction unmatched. CDR3 DNA: TGTGCCAGCAGTAGGACAGGGAGAGCTAGCGGGAGTGTCACAGATACGCAGTATTTT. This codes for CASSRTGRASGSVTDTQYF. The variable domain in full, completed from reference TRBV7-2 and TRBJ2-3, reads GAGVSQSPSNKVTEKGKDVELRCDPISGHTALYWYRQSLGQGLEFLIYFQGNSAPDKSGLPSDRFSAERTGGSVSTLTIQRTQQEDSAVYLCASSRTGRASGSVTDTQYFGPGTRLTVL.

This clone came up a few times. The CDR3 sequence is CASSHEYRGTDTQYF. DNA for the CDR3: TGTGCCAGCAGCCACGAGTACCGCGGCACAGATACGCAGTATTTT. The chain couples TRBV7-9 to TRBJ2-3, with unresolved D. There are 15 residues in the CDR3. Trimming shortened V by 5 bases and J by 1 base, and 13 bases separated the two germline ends. Germline CDR1 SEHNR, CDR2 FQNEAQ (reference sequence).